The 17 T cell receptor beta chains presented below share a single source sample, sequenced in a study of shared clonotypes between healthy human individuals. Clones were sequenced by immunoSEQ multiplex PCR, and TCRdb holds only the in-frame ones, with some missing. The repertoire has about 2 million clones, 85% to 95% of them found once; the top ten carry 0.1% to 0.15%. Specimen: naive CD4+ T cells sorted from blood. Documented subset: CD45RA+ positively selected. The receptors derive from a man aged 18 to 29 in good health.

The chain has TRBV5-1 and TRBJ2-2; D possibly corresponds to TRBD1 (5 bases). CDR3 size: 15 residues. The V end was cut by 0 bases, the J end by 5 bases, with 11 bases between. CDR1 SGHRS and CDR2 YFSETQ come from the germline V gene. This chain's CDR3 is CASSLGTKGTGELFF. DNA of the CDR3: TGCGCCAGCAGCTTGGGGACCAAGGGGACCGGGGAGCTGTTTTTT.

The chain has TRBV13 and TRBJ2-1, with D unclear. The length of the CDR3 is 14 residues. Germline V CDR1 and CDR2: PRHDT, FYEKMQ (reference sequence). Trimming stripped 1 base from V and 4 bases from J, with 8 bases between. CDR3: CASSLALVYNEQFF. The CDR3 region has the DNA TGTGCCAGCAGCTTAGCATTGGTTTACAATGAGCAGTTCTTC.

The chain employs TRBV6-5 and TRBJ2-3, with D possibly TRBD2 on 7 matching bases. Trimming left V 5 bases short and J 5 bases short, with 14 bases between. The CDR3 is made up of 14 amino acids. The germline gives CDR1 MNHEY, CDR2 SVGAGI. The DNA of the CDR3 is TGTGCCAGCAGTCTAGACAGGACTAGAGATACGCAGTATTTT. It translates to CASSLDRTRDTQYF.

A remark on this clone: Different DNA sequences within this sample yield the same CDR3. The rearrangement uses TRBV6-5 and TRBJ2-7, with 8 bases aligning to TRBD2. J lost 2 bases, V lost 0 bases, and 3 bases had no gene match. CDR1 is MNHEY and CDR2 is SVGAGI in the germline V gene. The CDR3 spans 15 residues. In DNA form, the CDR3 reads TGTGCCAGCAGTTACTCGGGCGGGGGGCCCTACGAGCAGTACTTC. It yields the protein CASSYSGGGPYEQYF.

To note about this clone: Other DNA variants within this sample encode the same CDR3. The chain links TRBV7-9 to TRBJ2-7; TRBD2 matches at 8 bases. The germline V gene has CDR1 SEHNR and CDR2 FQNEAQ (reference sequence). The CDR3 totals 13 residues. V was clipped by 1 base and J by 5 bases; unmatched bases: 1. The chain's CDR3 is CASSLGGGNEQYF. The CDR3, as DNA: TGTGCCAGCAGCTTAGGCGGGGGGAACGAGCAGTACTTC.

This clone was seen a handful of times. Other DNA sequences in this sample translate to the same CDR3. The chain carries TRBV6-5 and TRBJ2-2, with D possibly matching TRBD1 (5 bases). The CDR3 runs 12 residues. Germline CDR1 reads MNHEY; CDR2 reads SVGAGI. V lost 6 bases to trimming and J lost 3 bases, with 5 bases between them. The CDR3 nucleotides are TGTGCCAGCAGCAGGGACACCGGGGAGCTGTTTTTT. It yields the protein CASSRDTGELFF.

The chain joins TRBV5-1 to TRBJ2-2; D unresolved. This CDR3 contains 15 residues. Between the trimmed V and J ends, which lost 0 bases and 2 bases, there was a span of 8 bases. Per the germline V gene, CDR1 is SGHRS and CDR2 is YFSETQ. Here the CDR3 reads CASSLAVGNTGELFF. The CDR3 DNA follows: TGCGCCAGCAGCTTGGCCGTGGGTAACACCGGGGAGCTGTTTTTT.

The V call is TRBV27, the J call TRBJ1-6; D remains ambiguous. Germline-derived CDR1 and CDR2 are MNHEY and SMNVEV (reference sequence). The CDR3 loop spans 13 amino acids. V dropped 5 bases and J dropped 5 bases, with 7 bases sitting between them. Here the CDR3 DNA reads TGTGCCAGCAGTACCCCAAATAATTCACCCCTCCACTTT. It yields the protein CASSTPNNSPLHF.

The chain employs TRBV18 and TRBJ2-5; possible D gene TRBD1, 5 bases. This CDR3 is built from 14 residues. The V gene lost 3 bases and the J gene lost 5 bases, with 13 bases spanning the gap. Germline V gene data show CDR1 as KGHSH and CDR2 as LQKENI. The CDR3 DNA sequence: TGTGCCAGCTCACCCCTAGACAGCTTGGAGACCCAGTACTTC. Translation: CASSPLDSLETQYF. The full variable domain, in which reference TRBV18 and TRBJ2-5 provide the parts outside the CDR3, is NAGVMQNPRHLVRRRGQEARLRCSPMKGHSHVYWYRQLPEEGLKFMVYLQKENIIDESGMPKERFSAEFPKEGPSILRIQQVVRGDSAAYFCASSPLDSLETQYFGPGTRLLVL.

The V gene is TRBV19, the J gene TRBJ2-7; 8 nucleotides agree with TRBD1. V lost 5 bases to trimming and J lost 3 bases; unmatched junction nucleotides: 18. The germline V gene encodes CDR1 LNHDA and CDR2 SQIVND (reference sequence). The CDR3 is 18 amino acids. CDR3 protein: CASSLAPLETGAVYEQYF. The CDR3 nucleotides are TGTGCCAGTAGTCTCGCGCCTCTCGAGACAGGGGCGGTCTACGAGCAGTACTTC.

In regard to this clone: This sequence may be a read error, since a much larger clone differs from it by one base. The J gene is TRBJ2-7, the V gene TRBV30; D uncertain. CDR1 and CDR2 (germline): GTSNPN, SVGIG (reference sequence). The CDR3 spans 12 residues. The CDR3 loop reads CAWRGFSYEQCF. The DNA for the CDR3 is TGTGCCTGGAGAGGATTCTCCTACGAGCAGTGCTTC. The entire variable domain, with the rest obtained from reference TRBV30 and TRBJ2-7, is as follows: SQTIHQWPATLVQPVGSPLSLECTVEGTSNPNLYWYRQAAGRGLQLLFYSVGIGQISSEVPQNLSASRPQDRQFILSSKKLLLSDSGFYLCAWRGFSYEQCFGPGTRLTVT.

The rearrangement uses TRBV7-9 and TRBJ2-1, with 9 bases identical to TRBD2. The CDR3 totals 16 residues. Germline trimming cut 2 bases from V and 5 bases from J; bases unmatched to any gene: 7. In germline, CDR1 is SEHNR, CDR2 FQNEAQ (reference sequence). Written as DNA, the CDR3 is TGTGCCAGCAGCTTATGGCTAGCGGGACCTGACAATGAGCAGTTCTTC. Its translation is CASSLWLAGPDNEQFF.

This chain links TRBV28 with TRBJ2-7; 8 bases match TRBD1. CDR1 is MDHEN, CDR2 SYDVKM, per germline. The CDR3 is made up of 15 amino acids. V was clipped by 5 bases and J by 1 base; unmatched bases: 7. CDR3 in amino acids: CASSPGQGGSYEQYF. The CDR3 bases are TGTGCCAGCAGTCCCGGACAGGGTGGTTCCTACGAGCAGTACTTC.

This clone has just a few counts. This chain connects TRBV7-8 to TRBJ1-1; D is possibly TRBD1 (5 bases). Germline CDR1 is SGHVS and CDR2 is FQNEAQ. V was shortened by 1 base and J by 1 base, with 16 bases between the two germline ends. The CDR3 has 17 residues. In nucleotides, the CDR3 is TGTGCCAGCAGCTTAGGAGATGGGACCCCTAAGAACACTGAAGCTTTCTTT. Translating gives CASSLGDGTPKNTEAFF.

V gene TRBV9 combines with J gene TRBJ2-3; D is unresolved. V lost 0 bases and J 1 base, leaving 12 bases between the germline ends. Germline CDR1 is SGDLS and CDR2 is YYNGEE. The CDR3 has 16 amino acids. The CDR3 coding sequence is TGTGCCAGCAGCGTAGAGGGTGGCTCGGGCACAGATACGCAGTATTTT. Translation: CASSVEGGSGTDTQYF.

This chain links TRBV5-6 with TRBJ2-7; D is undetermined. CDR1 and CDR2 from the germline V gene are SGHDT and YYEEEE. The CDR3 spans 14 residues. The germline V and J ends were trimmed by 6 bases and 0 bases, with 13 bases remaining between them. DNA of the CDR3: TGTGCCAGCACCTCCTCATTAAGCTCCTACGAGCAGTACTTC. Protein product: CASTSSLSSYEQYF. The full variable domain, its missing parts supplied by reference TRBV5-6 and TRBJ2-7, is DAGVTQSPTHLIKTRGQQVTLRCSPKSGHDTVSWYQQALGQGPQFIFQYYEEEERQRGNFPDRFSGHQFPNYSSELNVNALLLGDSALYLCASTSSLSSYEQYFGPGTRLTVT.

The CDR3, as DNA: TGTGCCAGCAGCTTCGGGACCGGGACAGTTAGCAATCAGCCCCAGCATTTT. It translates to CASSFGTGTVSNQPQHF. The rearrangement uses TRBV7-9 and TRBJ1-5, with 7 bases aligning to TRBD1. V gave up 3 bases and J gave up 0 bases; unmatched junction bases: 8. The CDR3 sequence is 17 residues long. Germline V lookup: CDR1 SEHNR, CDR2 FQNEAQ (reference sequence).